This T cell receptor (beta chain) was obtained from a study of molecular identifiers for immune sequencing clone quantification. Turning to the study itself: Replicates split RNA from about 20,000 or 100,000 naive CD8 cells five ways, and the researchers sequenced four portions. The study, taken as a whole, reports: The sizes of highly expanded clones could be underestimated when identical TCR molecules share a barcode.

Previously published methods and listed TCR primers were used for the bulk TCR libraries. Each CDR3 protein gets one entry after TCRdb re-called the PCR reads with MiXCR. Of 300,000 to 400,000 distinct CDR3 sequences in the sample, under 25% were seen once. Notes on this clonotype: Its matching antigen is unknown.

Trimming removed 6 bases from V and 0 bases from J, with 8 bases in between. CDR1 and CDR2 (germline): SNHLY, FYNNEI. The CDR3 is made up of 13 amino acids. The chain recombines TRBV2 with TRBJ1-2; no definite D call. The receptor's source is a human donor in good health. Some libraries in this study had Jurkat cell RNA spiked in. Source material: naive CD8+ T cells from blood, with Jurkat cell RNA spiked in. Indicated subset: FACS-sorted CD8+CD4-CCR7+CD45RA+ naive T cells. The CDR3 coding sequence is TGTGCCAGCAGGGACGGAGCTAACTATGGCTACACCTTC. Amino acids: CASRDGANYGYTF.